The T cell receptor beta chain under discussion was sequenced for a study of PD-1 blockade in classical Hodgkin lymphoma. Method: immunoSEQ multiplex PCR; TCRdb's copy keeps in-frame clones and lacks some. The sample has some 17,000 clones, approximately 70% seen once. Time point reported: cycle 4 day 1 (C4D1), after more than five weeks of nivolumab. With no exception, relapse followed autologous stem cell transplantation in all patients, and brentuximab vedotin exposure varied. Out of thawed PBMCs, magnetic negative selection purified CD4+ T cells. Complete response, partial response or progressive disease constituted the best response categories observed. This CDR3 comprises 14 residues. Germline V gives CDR1 LNHDA, CDR2 SQIVND (reference sequence). The V gene lost 6 bases and the J gene lost 3 bases, with 13 bases spanning the gap.

V gene TRBV19 combines with J gene TRBJ2-3; no clear D gene. The specimen comprised CD4+ T cells from blood, sampled before the fourth cycle of nivolumab. The clonotype comes from a human donor with classical Hodgkin lymphoma. The CDR3 is CASSPDFGTDTQYF. The CDR3 coding sequence is TGTGCCAGTAGCCCCGATTTTGGGACAGATACGCAGTATTTT.